This TCR beta chain came from a study of blood T cell repertoires in COVID-19. Study as a whole: The United States, Italy and Spain supplied acute and convalescent COVID-19 samples. PBMCs, B-cell-depleted T cells, or T cells were the source of the cDNA or gDNA that made up the material.

As processed by the authors: Counts of nucleated cells, estimated from reference gene primer amplification, were obtained. Libraries were prepared by immunoSEQ multiplex PCR; TCRdb keeps only in-frame clonotypes and omits some of them. V and J calls and clone size are given by that table; D and trimming were obtained from the DNA. The data contain roughly 150,000 clones, over 70% of them singletons. Material for sequencing was peripheral blood. This receptor was taken from a man aged 60 to 69 with acute or convalescent COVID-19.

This chain's CDR3 is CASSSDYLSYNEQFF. The CDR3 DNA is TGTGCCAGCAGTTCGGACTATCTCTCCTACAATGAGCAGTTCTTC. The chain is built from TRBV27 and TRBJ2-1; a weak D match, TRBD2 (6 bases). The CDR3 is 15 residues long. Trimming removed 4 bases from V and 0 bases from J, with 10 bases in between. Germline-derived CDR1 and CDR2 are MNHEY and SMNVEV (reference sequence).